Included here is one T cell receptor beta chain sequence, with context. Its antigen remains unidentified. Once cultured for roughly ten days, the cells underwent separation to obtain CD4+ T cells. Some clones are missing from TCRdb's copy, which holds only in-frame ones; the method was immunoSEQ multiplex PCR. The profile shows around 50,000 clones, about 75% of them singletons. The sample is drawn from a study of vaccination effects on CD4 cells after COVID-19. This CDR3 spans 15 amino acids. V was pared by 3 bases and J by 5 bases, with 7 bases of the junction left unmatched. The V gene's germline CDR1 is SGHAT and CDR2 FQNNGV.

The receptor's source is a human donor who had a prior SARS-CoV-2 infection. The rearrangement joins TRBV11-2 to TRBJ2-1; TRBD2 matches 7 bases. The sample consisted of CD4+ T cells from PBMCs cultured without peptide, taken before COVID-19 vaccination. In DNA form, the CDR3 reads TGTGCCAGCAGCTTGAAGCTAGCGGCTGACAATGAGCAGTTCTTC. Residues: CASSLKLAADNEQFF.